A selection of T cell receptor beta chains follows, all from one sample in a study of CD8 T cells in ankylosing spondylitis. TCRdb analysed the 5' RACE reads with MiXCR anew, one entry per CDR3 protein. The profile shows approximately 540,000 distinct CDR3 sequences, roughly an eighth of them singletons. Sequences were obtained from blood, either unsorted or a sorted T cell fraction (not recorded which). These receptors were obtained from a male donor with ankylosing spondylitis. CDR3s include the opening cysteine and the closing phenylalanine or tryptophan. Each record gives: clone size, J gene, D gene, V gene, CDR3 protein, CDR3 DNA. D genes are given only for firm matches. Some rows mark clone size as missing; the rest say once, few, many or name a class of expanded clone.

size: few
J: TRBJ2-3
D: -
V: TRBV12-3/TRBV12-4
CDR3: CASSLARGFPDTQYF
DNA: TGTGCCAGCAGCCTAGCGAGGGGCTTCCCAGATACGCAGTATTTT

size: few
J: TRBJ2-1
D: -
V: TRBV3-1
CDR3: CASSHPPESGYLYNEQFF
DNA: TGTGCCAGCAGCCATCCCCCCGAAAGCGGTTACCTCTACAATGAGCAGTTCTTC

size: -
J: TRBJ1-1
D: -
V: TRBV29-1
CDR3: CSVAKGLLNTEAFF
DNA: TGCAGCGTTGCGAAGGGACTGCTGAACACTGAAGCTTTCTTT

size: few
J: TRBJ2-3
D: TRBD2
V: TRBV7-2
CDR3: CASSFLAGVSTDTQYF
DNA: TGTGCCAGCAGCTTCCTAGCGGGAGTTTCGACAGATACGCAGTATTTT

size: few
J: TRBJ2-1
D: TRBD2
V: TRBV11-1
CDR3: CASSLGSGTSGTNNEQFF
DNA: TGTGCCAGCAGCTTAGGTAGCGGGACTAGCGGGACTAACAATGAGCAGTTCTTC

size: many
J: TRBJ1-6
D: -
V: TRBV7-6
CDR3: CASSLATFSYNSPLHF
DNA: TGTGCCAGCAGCTTAGCGACGTTCTCCTATAATTCACCCCTCCACTTT

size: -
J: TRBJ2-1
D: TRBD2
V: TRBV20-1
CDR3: CSASSGSYNEQFF
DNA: TGCAGTGCTTCTAGCGGATCCTACAATGAGCAGTTCTTC

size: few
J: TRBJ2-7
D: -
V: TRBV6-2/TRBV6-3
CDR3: CASSYLRSPRVEDEQYF
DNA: TGTGCCAGCAGTTACCTAAGATCTCCCAGGGTTGAGGACGAGCAGTACTTC

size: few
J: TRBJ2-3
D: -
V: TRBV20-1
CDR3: CSAPQGRNTQYF
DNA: TGCAGTGCCCCCCAGGGGAGAAATACGCAGTATTTT

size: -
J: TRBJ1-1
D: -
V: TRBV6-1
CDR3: CASRRGFGTEAFF
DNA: TGTGCCAGCAGGAGGGGTTTCGGGACTGAAGCTTTCTTT

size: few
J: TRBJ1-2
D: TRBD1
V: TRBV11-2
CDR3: CASSSRRSGQGRGYTF
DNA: TGTGCCAGCAGCTCTCGACGATCGGGACAGGGACGAGGCTACACCTTC

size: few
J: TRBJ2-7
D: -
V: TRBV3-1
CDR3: CASSQAYGVGSYEQYF
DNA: TGTGCCAGCAGCCAAGCTTATGGGGTCGGCTCCTACGAGCAGTACTTC

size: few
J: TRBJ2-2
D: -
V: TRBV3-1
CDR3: CASSQEGDLRPGELFF
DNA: TGTGCCAGCAGCCAAGAAGGAGATCTTCGGCCCGGGGAGCTGTTTTTT

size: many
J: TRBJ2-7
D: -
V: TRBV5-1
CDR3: CASSLREDEQYF
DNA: TGCGCCAGCAGCTTGAGAGAGGACGAGCAGTACTTC

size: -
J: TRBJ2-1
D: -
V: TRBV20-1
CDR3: CSARDLDRTYNEQFF
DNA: TGCAGTGCTAGAGACCTCGACAGGACTTACAATGAGCAGTTCTTC

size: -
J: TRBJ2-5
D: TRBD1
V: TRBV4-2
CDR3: CASSPLIEGQGFQETQYF
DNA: TGTGCCAGCAGCCCCCTCATCGAGGGACAGGGCTTTCAAGAGACCCAGTACTTC

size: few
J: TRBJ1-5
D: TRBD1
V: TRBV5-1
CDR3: CASSPGTGGLYSNQPQHF
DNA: TGCGCCAGCAGCCCGGGGACAGGGGGCCTATATAGCAATCAGCCCCAGCATTTT

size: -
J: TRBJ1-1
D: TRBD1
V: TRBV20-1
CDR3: CSARRQGWNTEAFF
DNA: TGCAGTGCTAGAAGACAGGGGTGGAACACTGAAGCTTTCTTT

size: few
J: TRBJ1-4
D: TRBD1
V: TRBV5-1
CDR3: CASSLRGQDEKLFF
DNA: TGCGCCAGCAGCTTGAGGGGGCAAGATGAAAAACTGTTTTTT

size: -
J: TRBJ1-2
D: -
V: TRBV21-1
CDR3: CASSNGLDRVLGCYGYTF
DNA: TGTGCCAGCAGCAACGGCTTGGACAGGGTGCTTGGGTGCTATGGCTACACCTTC

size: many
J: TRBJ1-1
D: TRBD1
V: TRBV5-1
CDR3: CASSPGTGRTEAFF
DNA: TGCGCCAGCAGCCCCGGGACAGGGCGGACTGAAGCTTTCTTT

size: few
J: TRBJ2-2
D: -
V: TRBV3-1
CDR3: CASRKDRNTGELFF
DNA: TGTGCCAGCAGGAAGGACAGGAACACCGGGGAGCTGTTTTTT

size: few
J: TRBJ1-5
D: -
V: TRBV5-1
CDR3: CATRPGPASNQPQHF
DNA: TGCGCCACGCGACCGGGGCCGGCTAGCAATCAGCCCCAGCATTTT

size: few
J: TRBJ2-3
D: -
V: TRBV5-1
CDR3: CASSPQTDSPDTQYF
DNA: TGCGCCAGCAGCCCCCAGACGGACAGCCCAGATACGCAGTATTTT

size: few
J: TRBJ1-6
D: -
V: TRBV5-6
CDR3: CASSLDAGSTNSPLHF
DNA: TGTGCCAGCAGCTTGGATGCAGGGTCAACTAATTCACCCCTCCACTTT

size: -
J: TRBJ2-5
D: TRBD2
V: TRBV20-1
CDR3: CSANPSGKETQYF
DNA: TGCAGTGCTAATCCTAGCGGGAAAGAGACCCAGTACTTC

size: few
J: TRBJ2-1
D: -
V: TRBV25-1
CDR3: CASSAGTPRPYNEQFF
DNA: TGTGCCAGCAGCGCTGGGACTCCGAGACCCTACAATGAGCAGTTCTTC

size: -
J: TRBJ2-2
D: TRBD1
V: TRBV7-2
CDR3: CASSPRGGENTGELFF
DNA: TGTGCCAGCAGCCCGAGAGGGGGCGAGAACACCGGGGAGCTGTTTTTT

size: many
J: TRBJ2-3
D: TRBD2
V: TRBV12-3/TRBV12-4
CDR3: CASSSGTSGADTQYF
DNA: TGTGCCAGCAGTTCCGGGACTAGCGGGGCAGATACGCAGTATTTT

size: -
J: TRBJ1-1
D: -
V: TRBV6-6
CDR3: CASSGQWNTEAFF
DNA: TGTGCCAGCAGCGGACAGTGGAACACTGAAGCTTTCTTT

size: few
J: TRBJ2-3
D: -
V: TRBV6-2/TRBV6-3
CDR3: CASSSSGGSTDTQYF
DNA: TGTGCCAGCAGTTCCTCCGGGGGTAGCACAGATACGCAGTATTTT

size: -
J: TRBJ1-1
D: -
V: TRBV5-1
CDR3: CASSWAGETEAFF
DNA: TGCGCCAGCAGTTGGGCCGGGGAAACTGAAGCTTTCTTT

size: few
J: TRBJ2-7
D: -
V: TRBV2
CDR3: CASSAEGADEQYF
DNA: TGTGCCAGCAGTGCGGAGGGAGCCGACGAGCAGTACTTC

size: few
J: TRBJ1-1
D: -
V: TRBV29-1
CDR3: CSVEGVQGKNTEAFF
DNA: TGCAGCGTTGAAGGGGTCCAGGGGAAAAACACTGAAGCTTTCTTT

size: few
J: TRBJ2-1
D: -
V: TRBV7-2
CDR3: CASSSRPTYYNEQFF
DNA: TGTGCCAGCAGCTCCAGGCCCACCTACTACAATGAGCAGTTCTTC

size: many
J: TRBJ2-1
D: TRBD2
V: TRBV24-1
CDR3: CATSPIAGGPNEQFF
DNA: TGTGCCACCAGTCCAATAGCGGGAGGGCCAAATGAGCAGTTCTTC

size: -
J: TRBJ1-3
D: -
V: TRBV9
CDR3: CASSVAAGTGNTIYF
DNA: TGTGCCAGCAGCGTAGCGGCAGGTACTGGAAACACCATATATTTT

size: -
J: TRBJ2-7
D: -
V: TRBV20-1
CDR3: CSARAPVFSYEQYF
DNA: TGCAGTGCTAGAGCCCCCGTATTCTCCTACGAGCAGTACTTC

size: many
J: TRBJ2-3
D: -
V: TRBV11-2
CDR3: CASSLEVGGGISTDTQYF
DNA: TGTGCCAGCAGCTTAGAGGTGGGCGGCGGGATCTCCACAGATACGCAGTATTTT

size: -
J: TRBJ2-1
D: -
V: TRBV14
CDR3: CASSQDLATRGYNEQFF
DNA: TGTGCCAGCAGCCAAGATCTAGCCACTAGGGGCTACAATGAGCAGTTCTTC

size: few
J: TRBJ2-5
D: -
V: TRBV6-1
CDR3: CASALRGSWETQYF
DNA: TGTGCCAGCGCTCTACGGGGTTCATGGGAGACCCAGTACTTC

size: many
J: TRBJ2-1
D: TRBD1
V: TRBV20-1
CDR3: CSATGTGDNEQFF
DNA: TGCAGTGCTACCGGGACAGGGGACAATGAGCAGTTCTTC

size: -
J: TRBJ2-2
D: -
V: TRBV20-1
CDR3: CSAREGTAGELFF
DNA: TGCAGTGCTAGAGAGGGAACGGCCGGGGAGCTGTTTTTT

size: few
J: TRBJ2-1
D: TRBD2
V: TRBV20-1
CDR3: CSARRGGRDNEQFF
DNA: TGCAGTGCCCGACGGGGGGGGAGGGACAATGAGCAGTTCTTC

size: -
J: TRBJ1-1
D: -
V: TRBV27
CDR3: CASSVGGVTNTEAFF
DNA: TGTGCCAGCAGTGTCGGGGGCGTCACGAACACTGAAGCTTTCTTT

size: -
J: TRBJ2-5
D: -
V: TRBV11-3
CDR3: CASSLVNQETQYF
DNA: TGTGCCAGCAGCTTAGTAAACCAAGAGACCCAGTACTTC

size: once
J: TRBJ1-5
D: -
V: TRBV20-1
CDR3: CCARDTLPGRRVSNQPQHF
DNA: TGCTGTGCTAGAGATACTCTGCCGGGACGTCGGGTTAGCAATCAGCCCCAGCATTTT

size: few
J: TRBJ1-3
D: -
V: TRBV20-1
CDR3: CSARDRGDTIYF
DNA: TGCAGTGCTAGAGATAGGGGGGACACCATATATTTT

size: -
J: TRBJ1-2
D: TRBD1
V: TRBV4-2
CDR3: CASSHGQGRGYTF
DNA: TGTGCCAGCAGCCACGGACAGGGACGCGGCTACACCTTC

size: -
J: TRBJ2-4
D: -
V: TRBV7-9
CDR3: CASSLVGNIQYF
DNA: TGTGCCAGCAGCTTGGTGGGAAACATTCAGTACTTC

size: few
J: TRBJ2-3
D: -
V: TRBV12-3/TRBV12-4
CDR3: CASTLRGRADTQYF
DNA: TGTGCCAGCACCCTCAGGGGGAGGGCAGATACGCAGTATTTT

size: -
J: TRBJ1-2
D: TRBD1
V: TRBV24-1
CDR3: CATSDGQGPIRGYTF
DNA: TGTGCCACCAGTGACGGACAGGGGCCAATCCGAGGCTACACCTTC

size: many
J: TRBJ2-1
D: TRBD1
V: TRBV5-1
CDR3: CASSFFPDRGSYNEQFF
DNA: TGCGCCAGCAGCTTTTTCCCGGACAGGGGGTCCTACAATGAGCAGTTCTTC

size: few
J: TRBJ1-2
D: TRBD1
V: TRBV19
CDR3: CASSRQGANLRYGYTF
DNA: TGTGCCAGTAGCCGACAGGGGGCGAATTTACGCTATGGCTACACCTTC

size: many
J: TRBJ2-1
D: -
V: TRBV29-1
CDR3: CSVVQAGSYNEQFF
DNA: TGCAGCGTTGTTCAGGCTGGGTCCTACAATGAGCAGTTCTTC

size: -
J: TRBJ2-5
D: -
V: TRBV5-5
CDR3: CASSPWSDRETQYF
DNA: TGTGCCAGCAGCCCCTGGTCGGATCGAGAGACCCAGTACTTC

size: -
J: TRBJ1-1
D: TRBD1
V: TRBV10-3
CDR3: CAITEDLDRVEAFF
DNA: TGTGCCATCACTGAAGACCTGGACAGGGTGGAAGCTTTCTTT